This is a list of T cell receptor beta chains from one sample in a study of human T cells and chemical hapten exposure. TCRdb analysed the RACE reads with MiXCR anew, one entry per CDR3 protein. Among under 300,000 distinct CDR3 sequences listed, around 9.3% were seen once. The sample here was whole blood, taken in connection with sensitization to the hapten diphenylcyclopropenone (DPC). The receptor set was obtained from a woman aged 40 to 55 with alopecia areata. Some clones in this sample may be carry-over from other donors' samples. Both conserved end residues are part of each CDR3. D genes are given only for firm matches. Clone size is stated in some rows and not others, as once, few, many or a class when expanded.

>TRBJ2-5|TRBV4-1|few|TRBD2
CASSPPGLAVETQYF
TGCGCCAGCAGTCCTCCGGGACTAGCGGTAGAGACCCAGTACTTC
>TRBJ2-5|TRBV6-2/TRBV6-3|many|TRBD1
CASSNRGPETQYF
TGTGCCAGCAGCAACAGGGGACCGGAGACCCAGTACTTC
>TRBJ2-1|TRBV7-9|NA|TRBD2
CASSPTSGMGEQFF
TGTGCCAGCAGCCCCACTAGCGGGATGGGTGAGCAGTTCTTC
>TRBJ2-7|TRBV12-3/TRBV12-4|few|NA
CASSPGRQQYF
TGTGCCAGCAGCCCGGGACGGCAACAGTACTTC
>TRBJ1-5|TRBV30|NA|NA
CAWTRMRGDQPQHF
TGTGCCTGGACCCGTATGAGGGGCGATCAGCCCCAGCATTTT
>TRBJ2-7|TRBV28|NA|NA
CASSLWGLQNEQYF
TGTGCCAGCAGTTTATGGGGTTTGCAAAACGAGCAGTACTTC
>TRBJ1-2|TRBV2|NA|NA
CASTFGGGGGYTF
TGTGCCAGCACCTTTGGGGGCGGGGGCGGCTACACCTTC
>TRBJ2-1|TRBV7-2|NA|NA
CASSTHLGLEQFF
TGTGCCAGCAGCACCCACCTGGGACTCGAGCAGTTCTTC
>TRBJ1-1|TRBV6-5|few|NA
CASSYSGYPDTEAFF
TGTGCCAGCAGTTACTCCGGTTACCCGGACACTGAAGCTTTCTTT
>TRBJ2-1|TRBV2|NA|NA
CASSVGYNEQFF
TGTGCCAGCAGTGTTGGGTACAATGAGCAGTTCTTC